This T cell receptor (beta chain) was profiled in a study of esophageal squamous cell carcinoma under preoperative chemotherapy (dated by TCRdb to 2016 to 2019). Context from the whole study: The study profiled TCR repertoires of both peripheral blood T cells and tumor-infiltrating lymphocytes. In patients with esophageal squamous cell carcinoma, the study looked at what paclitaxel-nedaplatin chemotherapy did to T-cell receptor repertoires. Repertoires from samples obtained before paclitaxel-nedaplatin therapy were compared with repertoires from samples obtained after paclitaxel-nedaplatin therapy. The cohort comprised roughly five patients with primary esophageal squamous cell carcinoma.

The time point label corresponds to: after preoperative PTX-NDP chemotherapy. Paclitaxel-nedaplatin was administered to patients as preoperative chemotherapy before surgery. Overall study results and their limits: A significant increase in TCR diversity was observed in peripheral T cells after chemotherapy, whereas no such increase was observed in tumor-infiltrating lymphocytes. Paclitaxel-nedaplatin therapy caused immediate and substantial changes in clonotype frequency, and abundant clones were more likely to contract than to amplify. Tumor-infiltrating lymphocytes after treatment appeared to come partly from peripheral T cells migrating into the tumor, rather than solely from local clonal changes. The cohort was small, with only five or six patients with esophageal squamous cell carcinoma analyzed.

V gives up 8 bases and J gives up 11 bases, and the segment between their germline ends measures 27 bases. The CDR1 and CDR2 encoded by the germline V gene are SGHTA and FQGNSA. Counted from cysteine to phenylalanine, this CDR3 has 15 amino acids. Just the 45-base CDR3 DNA is kept, in frame starting at base 1. Comments on this clonotype: Its antigen target is currently unknown. Per-base qualities were not stored, and no clone one base away is much larger.

Libraries were constructed by PCR. The sequencing machine was a HiSeq X Ten. High-throughput sequencing was used to characterize TCR repertoires. Through fastp at Q25 and MiXCR, TCRdb rebuilt clones from the public reads, retaining in-frame beta chains. Each entry merges the rows of one CDR3 protein and shows their most common DNA and genes. The sample table holds about 18,000 distinct CDR3 sequences, of which under 60% were seen once. The ten biggest clones cover roughly 28% of the sample. This sample was gathered from a patient given preoperative chemotherapy. This sequence was found in a human donor with esophageal squamous cell carcinoma. The donor label of this sample is uncertain. The rearrangement joined TRBV7-2 to TRBJ2-5; tentative D gene TRBD1, with 5 bases matching. The CDR3 in this case is CASFGRRQGSNEQYF. The nucleotides read TGTGCCAGCTTCGGAAGGCGGCAGGGCAGCAATGAGCAGTACTTC.